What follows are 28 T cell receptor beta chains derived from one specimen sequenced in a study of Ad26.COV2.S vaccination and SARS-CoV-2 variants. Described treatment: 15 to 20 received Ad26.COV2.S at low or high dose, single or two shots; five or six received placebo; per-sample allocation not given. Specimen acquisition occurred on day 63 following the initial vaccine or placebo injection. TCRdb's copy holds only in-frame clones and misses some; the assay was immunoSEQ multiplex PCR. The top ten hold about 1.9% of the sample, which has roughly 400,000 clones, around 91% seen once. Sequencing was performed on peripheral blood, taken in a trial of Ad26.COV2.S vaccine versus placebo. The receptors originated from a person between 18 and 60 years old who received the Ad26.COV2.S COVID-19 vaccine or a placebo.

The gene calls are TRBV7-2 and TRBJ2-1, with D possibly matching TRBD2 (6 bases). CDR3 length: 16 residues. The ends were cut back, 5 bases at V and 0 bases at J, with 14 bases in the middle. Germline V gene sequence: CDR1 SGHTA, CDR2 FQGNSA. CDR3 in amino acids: CASSPSGGTSYNEQFF. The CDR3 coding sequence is TGTGCCAGCAGCCCCAGCGGCGGGACCTCCTACAATGAGCAGTTCTTC.

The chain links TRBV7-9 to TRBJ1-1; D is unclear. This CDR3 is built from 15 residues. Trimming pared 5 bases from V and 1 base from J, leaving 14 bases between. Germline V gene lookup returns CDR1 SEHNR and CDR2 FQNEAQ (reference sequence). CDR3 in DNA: TGTGCCAGCAGCCCCAATCCGGGTCGGAACACTGAAGCTTTCTTT. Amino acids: CASSPNPGRNTEAFF.

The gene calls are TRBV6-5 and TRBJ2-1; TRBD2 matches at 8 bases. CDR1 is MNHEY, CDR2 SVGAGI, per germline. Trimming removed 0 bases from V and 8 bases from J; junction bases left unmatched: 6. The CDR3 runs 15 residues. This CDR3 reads CASSYSGLAGDEQFF. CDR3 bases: TGTGCCAGCAGTTACTCCGGGCTAGCGGGCGATGAGCAGTTCTTC.

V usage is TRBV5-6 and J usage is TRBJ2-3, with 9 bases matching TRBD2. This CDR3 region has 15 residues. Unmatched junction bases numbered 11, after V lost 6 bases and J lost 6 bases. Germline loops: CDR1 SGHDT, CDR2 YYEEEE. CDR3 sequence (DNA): TGTGCCAGCACCGCCCGACTAGCGGTCCGGGATACGCAGTATTTT. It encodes CASTARLAVRDTQYF.

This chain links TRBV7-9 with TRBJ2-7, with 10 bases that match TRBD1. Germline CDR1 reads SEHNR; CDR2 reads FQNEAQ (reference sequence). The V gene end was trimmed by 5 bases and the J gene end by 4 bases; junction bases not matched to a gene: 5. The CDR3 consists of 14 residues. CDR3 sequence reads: CASSEGQGRYEQYF. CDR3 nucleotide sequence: TGTGCCAGCAGCGAGGGACAGGGGAGGTACGAGCAGTACTTC.

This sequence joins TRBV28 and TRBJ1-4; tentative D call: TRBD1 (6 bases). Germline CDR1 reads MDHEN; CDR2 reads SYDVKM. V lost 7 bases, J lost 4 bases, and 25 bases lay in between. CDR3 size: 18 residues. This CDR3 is CASKLESGEVGSNEKLFF. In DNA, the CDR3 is TGTGCCAGCAAGCTAGAATCAGGGGAAGTGGGGAGTAATGAAAAACTGTTTTTT.

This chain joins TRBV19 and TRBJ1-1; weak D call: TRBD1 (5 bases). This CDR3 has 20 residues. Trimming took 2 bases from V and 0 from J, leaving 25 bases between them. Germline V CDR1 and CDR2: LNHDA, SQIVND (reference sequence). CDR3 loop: CASSISVSGRTPLMNTEAFF. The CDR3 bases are TGTGCCAGTAGTATATCGGTCTCGGGTAGGACACCACTGATGAACACTGAAGCTTTCTTT.

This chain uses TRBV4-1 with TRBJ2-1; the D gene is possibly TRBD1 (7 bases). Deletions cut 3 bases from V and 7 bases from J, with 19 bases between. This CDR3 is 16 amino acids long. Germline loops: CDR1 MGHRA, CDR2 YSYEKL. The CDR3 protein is CASSQLGGGARNEQFF. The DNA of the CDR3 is TGCGCCAGCAGCCAGCTAGGAGGGGGCGCGAGGAATGAGCAGTTCTTC.

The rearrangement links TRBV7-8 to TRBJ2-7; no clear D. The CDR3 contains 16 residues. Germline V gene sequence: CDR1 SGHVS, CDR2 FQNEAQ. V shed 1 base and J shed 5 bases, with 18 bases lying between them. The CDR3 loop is CASSLGRASASDEQYF. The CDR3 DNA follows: TGTGCCAGCAGCTTAGGAAGGGCATCCGCATCCGACGAGCAGTACTTC.

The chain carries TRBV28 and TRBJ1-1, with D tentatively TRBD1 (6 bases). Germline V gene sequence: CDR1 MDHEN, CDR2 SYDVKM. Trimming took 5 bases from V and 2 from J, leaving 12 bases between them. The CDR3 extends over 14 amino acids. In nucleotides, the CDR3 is TGTGCCAGCAGTACATGGGGGGCCAACACTGAAGCTTTCTTT. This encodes CASSTWGANTEAFF.

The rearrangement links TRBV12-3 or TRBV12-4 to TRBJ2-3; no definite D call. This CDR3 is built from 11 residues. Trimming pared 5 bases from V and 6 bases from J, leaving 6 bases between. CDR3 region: CASSVRDTQYF. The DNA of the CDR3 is TGTGCCAGCAGTGTCCGGGATACGCAGTATTTT.

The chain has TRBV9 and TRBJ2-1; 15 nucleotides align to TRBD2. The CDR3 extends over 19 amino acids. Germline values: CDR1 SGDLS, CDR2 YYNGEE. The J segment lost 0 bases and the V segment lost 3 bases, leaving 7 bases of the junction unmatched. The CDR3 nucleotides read TGTGCCAGCAGCGGGACTAGCGGGGGGGCCCTTAGCTCCTACAATGAGCAGTTCTTC. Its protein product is CASSGTSGGALSSYNEQFF.

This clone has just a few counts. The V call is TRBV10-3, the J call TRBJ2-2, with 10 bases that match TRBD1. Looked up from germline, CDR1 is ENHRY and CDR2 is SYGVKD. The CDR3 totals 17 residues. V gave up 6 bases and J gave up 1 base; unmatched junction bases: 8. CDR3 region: CAISEPRTGGNTGELFF. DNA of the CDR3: TGTGCCATCAGCGAACCTCGGACAGGGGGGAACACCGGGGAGCTGTTTTTT.

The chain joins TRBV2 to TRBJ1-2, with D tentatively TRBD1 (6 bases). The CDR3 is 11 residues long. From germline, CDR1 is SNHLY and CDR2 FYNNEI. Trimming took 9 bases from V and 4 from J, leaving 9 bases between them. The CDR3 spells CAREGGYGYTF. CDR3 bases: TGTGCCAGGGAAGGGGGCTATGGCTACACCTTC.

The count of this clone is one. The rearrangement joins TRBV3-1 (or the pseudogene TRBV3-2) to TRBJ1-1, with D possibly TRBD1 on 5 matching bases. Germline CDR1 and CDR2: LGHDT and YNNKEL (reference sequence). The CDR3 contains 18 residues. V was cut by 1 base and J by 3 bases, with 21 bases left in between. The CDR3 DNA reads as TGTGCCAGCAGCCAAGGAACAGCCGGGACCCCATTCGACACTGAAGCTTTCTTT. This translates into CASSQGTAGTPFDTEAFF.

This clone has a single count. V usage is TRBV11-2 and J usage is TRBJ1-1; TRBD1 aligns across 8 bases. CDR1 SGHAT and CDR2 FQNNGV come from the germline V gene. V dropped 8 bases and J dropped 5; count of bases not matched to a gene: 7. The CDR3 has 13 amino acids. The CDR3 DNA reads TGTGCCAGCGGCCGGGACAGGCGGACTGAAGCTTTCTTT. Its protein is CASGRDRRTEAFF.

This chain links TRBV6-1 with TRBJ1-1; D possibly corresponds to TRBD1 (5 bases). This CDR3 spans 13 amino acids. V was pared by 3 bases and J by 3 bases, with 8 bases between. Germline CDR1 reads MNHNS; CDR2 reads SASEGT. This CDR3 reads CASSETDDTEAFF. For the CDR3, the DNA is TGTGCCAGCAGTGAGACAGACGACACTGAAGCTTTCTTT.

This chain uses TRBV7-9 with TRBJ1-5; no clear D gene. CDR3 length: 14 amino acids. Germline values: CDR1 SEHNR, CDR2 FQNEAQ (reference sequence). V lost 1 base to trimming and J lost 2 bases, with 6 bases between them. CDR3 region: CASSLVGGNQPQHF. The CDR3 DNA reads TGTGCCAGCAGCTTAGTTGGGGGCAATCAGCCCCAGCATTTT.

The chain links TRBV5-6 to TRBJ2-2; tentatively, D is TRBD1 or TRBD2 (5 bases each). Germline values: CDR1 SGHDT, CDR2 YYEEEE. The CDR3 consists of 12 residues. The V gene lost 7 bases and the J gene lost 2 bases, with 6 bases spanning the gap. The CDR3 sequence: CASGGNTGELFF. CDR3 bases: TGTGCCAGCGGGGGAAACACCGGGGAGCTGTTTTTT.

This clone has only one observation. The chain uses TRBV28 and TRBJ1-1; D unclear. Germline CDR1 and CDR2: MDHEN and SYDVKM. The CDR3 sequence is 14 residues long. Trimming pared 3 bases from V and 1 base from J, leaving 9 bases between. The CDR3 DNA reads TGTGCCAGCAGTTTTCGGGGAACGAACACTGAAGCTTTCTTT. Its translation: CASSFRGTNTEAFF. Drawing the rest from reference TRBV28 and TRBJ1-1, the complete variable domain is DVKVTQSSRYLVKRTGEKVFLECVQDMDHENMFWYRQDPGLGLRLIYFSYDVKMKEKGDIPEGYSVSREKKERFSLILESASTNQTSMYLCASSFRGTNTEAFFGQGTRLTVV.

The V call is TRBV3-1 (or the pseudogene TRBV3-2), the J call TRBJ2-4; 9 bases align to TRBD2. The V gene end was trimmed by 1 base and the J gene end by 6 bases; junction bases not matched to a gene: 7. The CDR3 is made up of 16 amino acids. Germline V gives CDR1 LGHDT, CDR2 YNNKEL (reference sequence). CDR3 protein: CASSQGQGGRVNIQYF. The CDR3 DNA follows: TGTGCCAGCAGCCAAGGACAGGGCGGGAGGGTAAACATTCAGTACTTC.

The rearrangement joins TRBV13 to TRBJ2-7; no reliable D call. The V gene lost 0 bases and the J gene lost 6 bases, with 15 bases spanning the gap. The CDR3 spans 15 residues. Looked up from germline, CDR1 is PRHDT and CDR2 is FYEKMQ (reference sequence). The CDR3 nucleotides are TGTGCCAGCAGCTTAGGACGCCTTATGACGGGCGAGCAGTACTTC. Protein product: CASSLGRLMTGEQYF.

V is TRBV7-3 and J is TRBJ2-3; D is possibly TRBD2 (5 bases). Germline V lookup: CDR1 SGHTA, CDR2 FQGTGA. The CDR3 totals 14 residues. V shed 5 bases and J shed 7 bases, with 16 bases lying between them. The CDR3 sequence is CASSLAGGRNTQYF. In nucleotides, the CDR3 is TGTGCCAGCAGCCTAGCAGGAGGAAGGAATACGCAGTATTTT.

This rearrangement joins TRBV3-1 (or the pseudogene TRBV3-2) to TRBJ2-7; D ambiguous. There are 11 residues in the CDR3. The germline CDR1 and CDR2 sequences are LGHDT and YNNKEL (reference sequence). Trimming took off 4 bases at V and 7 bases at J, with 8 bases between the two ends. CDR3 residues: CASSRKWEQYF. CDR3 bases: TGTGCCAGCAGCCGGAAATGGGAGCAGTACTTC.

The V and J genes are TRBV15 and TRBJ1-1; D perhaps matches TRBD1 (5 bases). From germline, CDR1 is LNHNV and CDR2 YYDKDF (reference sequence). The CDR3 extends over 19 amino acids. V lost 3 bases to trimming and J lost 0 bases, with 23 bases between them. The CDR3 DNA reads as TGTGCCACCAGCAGGGGACCAGTTGACGTAACCGGGGTGAACACTGAAGCTTTCTTT. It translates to CATSRGPVDVTGVNTEAFF.

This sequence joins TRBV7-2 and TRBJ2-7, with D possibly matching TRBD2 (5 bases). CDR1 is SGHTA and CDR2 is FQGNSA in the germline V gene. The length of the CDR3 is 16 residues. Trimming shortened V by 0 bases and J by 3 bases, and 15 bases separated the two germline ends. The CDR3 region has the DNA TGTGCCAGCAGCTTAGCGCGGCGGGCAGGCTACTACGAGCAGTACTTC. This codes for CASSLARRAGYYEQYF.

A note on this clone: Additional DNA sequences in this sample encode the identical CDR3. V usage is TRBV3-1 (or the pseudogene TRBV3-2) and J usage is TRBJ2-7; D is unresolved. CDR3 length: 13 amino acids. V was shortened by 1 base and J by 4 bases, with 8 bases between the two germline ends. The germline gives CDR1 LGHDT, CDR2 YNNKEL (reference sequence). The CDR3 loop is CASSQVSGYEQYF. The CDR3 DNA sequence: TGTGCCAGCAGCCAAGTATCCGGTTACGAGCAGTACTTC.

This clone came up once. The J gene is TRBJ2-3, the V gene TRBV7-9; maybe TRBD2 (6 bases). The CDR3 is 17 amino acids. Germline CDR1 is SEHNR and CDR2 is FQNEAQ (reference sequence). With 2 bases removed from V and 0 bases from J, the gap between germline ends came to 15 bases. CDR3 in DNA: TGTGCCAGCAGCTTAAGGCCCTCTAGCGAGAGCACAGATACGCAGTATTTT. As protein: CASSLRPSSESTDTQYF.